This TCR beta chain was retrieved from a study of blood T cells in healthy people across ages. This CDR3 has 14 residues. With V trimmed by 6 bases and J by 2 bases, 4 bases remained unmatched. Germline assignment: CDR1 SGHKS and CDR2 YYEKEE (reference sequence). The study's findings and limits: Reliance upon unsorted PBMCs precluded definitive naive versus antigen-experienced comparison.

This clonotype was observed a few times. Its antigen is undetermined. It was with a sample-barcoded 5' primer and a J-beta primer mix that a second PCR of about 6 to 12 cycles was run. From the 5' RACE reads, TCRdb called clonotypes with MiXCR, one entry per CDR3 protein. The sample has about 930,000 distinct CDR3 sequences, 25% to 35% seen once. These data were likewise used in another study, on T cells of mothers and their children. That source notes: Donors were three healthy Caucasian mothers and their six children.

The TCR was taken from a woman aged 35 to 49 in good health. Sequencing input: blood. The chain links TRBV5-5 to TRBJ1-3, with 8 bases matching TRBD1. The CDR3 protein is CASNDRGTGNTIYF. The CDR3 coding sequence is TGTGCCAGCAACGACAGGGGAACTGGAAACACCATATATTTT.